The source of this TCR beta chain is a study of T cell repertoires in cytomegalovirus infection. Study in general: Matching HLA type, along with CMV infection, was indicated by public TCR beta signatures. Findings and caveats of the study: Ex vivo responses were dominated by HLA-C-restricted CMV-specific TCR beta clonotypes. Cumulative public TCR beta family frequency identified CMV carriers with the relevant HLA.

About this clonotype: Its antigen is undetermined.

In germline, CDR1 is DFQATT, CDR2 SNEGSKA (reference sequence). V trimming: 3 bases; J trimming: 1 base; junction bases outside the gene matches: 6. This CDR3 is 15 amino acids long. MiXCR was run by TCRdb on the reads, yielding one entry per CDR3 protein. Among 550,000 to 850,000 distinct CDR3 sequences listed, around 32% were seen once. The genes are TRBV20-1 and TRBJ2-1; 7 positions match TRBD2. This sample comprised cultured PBMCs, obtained from culture after CMV antigen stimulation. The sequence derives from a human donor in good health (CMV status not recorded). Some clones in this sample may be carry-over from other donors' samples. In nucleotides, the CDR3 is TGCAGTGCTAGTCGGGGGACTACTTCCTACAATGAGCAGTTCTTC. Translation: CSASRGTTSYNEQFF.